This TCR beta chain emerged from a study of T cell repertoires in cytomegalovirus infection. Study overall: Public TCR beta signatures indicated both CMV infection and matching HLA type.

Concerning this clonotype: Its target is unknown.

Trimming stripped 4 bases from V and 8 bases from J, with 8 bases between. CDR3 length: 12 residues. Germline CDR1 is SEHNR and CDR2 is FQNEAQ (reference sequence). TCRdb reanalysed the reads using MiXCR and keeps one entry per CDR3 protein. Of 570,000 or so distinct CDR3 sequences in the sample, over 35% are singletons; the top ten hold about 48%. V and J are TRBV7-9 and TRBJ2-2; D uncertain. The clonotype originates from a human donor in good health (CMV status not recorded). Some clones in this sample may be carry-over from other donors' samples. Sequenced material: cultured PBMCs, taken from culture after CMV antigen stimulation. The CDR3 sequence is CASSWAVGELFF. Here the CDR3 DNA reads TGTGCCAGCAGCTGGGCCGTAGGGGAGCTGTTTTTT. Variable domain in full (rest from reference TRBV7-9 and TRBJ2-2): DTGVSQNPRHKITKRGQNVTFRCDPISEHNRLYWYRQTLGQGPEFLTYFQNEAQLEKSRLLSDRFSAERPKGSFSTLEIQRTEQGDSAMYLCASSWAVGELFFGEGSRLTVL.